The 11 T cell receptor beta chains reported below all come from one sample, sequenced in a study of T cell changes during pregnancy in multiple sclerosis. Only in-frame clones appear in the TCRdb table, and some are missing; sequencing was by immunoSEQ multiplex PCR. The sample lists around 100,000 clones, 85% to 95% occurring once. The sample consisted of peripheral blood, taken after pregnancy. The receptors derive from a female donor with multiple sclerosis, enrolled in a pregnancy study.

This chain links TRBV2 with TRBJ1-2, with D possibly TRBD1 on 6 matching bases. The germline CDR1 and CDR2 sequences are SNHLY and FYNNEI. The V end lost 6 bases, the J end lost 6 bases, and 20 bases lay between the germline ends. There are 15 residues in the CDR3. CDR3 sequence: CASSNPRTDSHGYTF. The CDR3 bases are TGTGCCAGCAGCAACCCCAGGACAGACAGTCATGGCTACACCTTC. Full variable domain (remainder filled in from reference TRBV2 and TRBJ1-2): EPEVTQTPSHQVTQMGQEVILRCVPISNHLYFYWYRQILGQKVEFLVSFYNNEISEKSEIFDDQFSVERPDGSNFTLKIRSTKLEDSAMYFCASSNPRTDSHGYTFGSGTRLTVV.

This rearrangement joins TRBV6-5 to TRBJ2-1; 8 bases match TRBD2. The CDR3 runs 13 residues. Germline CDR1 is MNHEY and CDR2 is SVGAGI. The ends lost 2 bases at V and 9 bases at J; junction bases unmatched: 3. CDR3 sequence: CASSYRGGTEQFF. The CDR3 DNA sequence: TGTGCCAGCAGTTACCGGGGGGGCACTGAGCAGTTCTTC.

CDR3 protein: CASSDDRGFPNEKLFF. The CDR3 coding sequence is TGTGCCAGTAGCGATGACCGGGGGTTCCCTAATGAAAAACTGTTTTTT. The chain has TRBV19 and TRBJ1-4; D perhaps matches TRBD1 (5 bases). CDR1 and CDR2 from the germline V gene are LNHDA and SQIVND (reference sequence). V gave up 6 bases and J gave up 3 bases, with 17 bases separating them. This CDR3 region has 16 residues.

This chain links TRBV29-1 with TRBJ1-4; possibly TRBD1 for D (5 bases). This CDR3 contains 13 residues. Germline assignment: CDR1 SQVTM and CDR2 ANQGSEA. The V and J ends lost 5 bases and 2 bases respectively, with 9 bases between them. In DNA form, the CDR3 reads TGCAGCGTTCGGGGGGATACTAATGAAAAACTGTTTTTT. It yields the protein CSVRGDTNEKLFF.

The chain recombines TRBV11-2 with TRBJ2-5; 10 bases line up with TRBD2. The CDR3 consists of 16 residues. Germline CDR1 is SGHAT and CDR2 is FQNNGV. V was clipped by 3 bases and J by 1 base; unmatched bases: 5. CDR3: CASSFQTSGPQETQYF. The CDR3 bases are TGTGCCAGCAGCTTTCAGACTAGCGGGCCCCAAGAGACCCAGTACTTC.

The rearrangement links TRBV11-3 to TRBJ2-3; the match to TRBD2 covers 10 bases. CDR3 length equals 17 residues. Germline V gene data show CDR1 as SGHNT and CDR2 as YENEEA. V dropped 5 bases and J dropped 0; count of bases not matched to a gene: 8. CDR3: CASSEGLAKGSTDTQYF. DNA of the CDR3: TGTGCCAGCAGCGAGGGACTAGCGAAGGGTAGCACAGATACGCAGTATTTT.

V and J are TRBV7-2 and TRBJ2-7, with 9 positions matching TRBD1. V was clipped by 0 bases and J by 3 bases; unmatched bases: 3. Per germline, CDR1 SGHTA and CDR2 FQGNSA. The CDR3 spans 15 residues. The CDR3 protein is CASSLAGQGIYEQYF. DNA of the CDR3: TGTGCCAGCAGCTTAGCTGGACAGGGGATCTACGAGCAGTACTTC.

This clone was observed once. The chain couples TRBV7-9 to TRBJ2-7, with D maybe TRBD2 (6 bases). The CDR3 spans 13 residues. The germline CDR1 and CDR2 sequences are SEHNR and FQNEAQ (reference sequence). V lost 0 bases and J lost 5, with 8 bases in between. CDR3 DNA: TGTGCCAGCAGCTTAGCGGACTACCACGAGCAGTACTTC. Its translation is CASSLADYHEQYF.

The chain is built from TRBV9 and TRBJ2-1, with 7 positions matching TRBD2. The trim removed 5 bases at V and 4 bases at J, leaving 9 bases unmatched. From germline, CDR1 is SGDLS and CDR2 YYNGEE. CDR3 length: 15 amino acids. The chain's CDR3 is CASSLDGGSYNEQFF. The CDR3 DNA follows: TGTGCCAGCAGTCTGGACGGGGGGTCATACAATGAGCAGTTCTTC.

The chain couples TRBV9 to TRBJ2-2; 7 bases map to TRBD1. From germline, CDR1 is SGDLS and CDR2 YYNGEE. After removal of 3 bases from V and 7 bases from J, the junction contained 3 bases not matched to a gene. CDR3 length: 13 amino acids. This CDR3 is CASSETGIGELFF. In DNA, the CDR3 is TGTGCCAGCAGCGAGACAGGGATCGGGGAGCTGTTTTTT. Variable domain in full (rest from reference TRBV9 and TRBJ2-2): DSGVTQTPKHLITATGQRVTLRCSPRSGDLSVYWYQQSLDQGLQFLIQYYNGEERAKGNILERFSAQQFPDLHSELNLSSLELGDSALYFCASSETGIGELFFGEGSRLTVL.

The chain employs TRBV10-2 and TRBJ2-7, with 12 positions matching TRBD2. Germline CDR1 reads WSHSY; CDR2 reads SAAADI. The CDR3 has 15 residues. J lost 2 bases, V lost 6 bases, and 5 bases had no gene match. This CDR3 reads CASSETSGGPYEQYF. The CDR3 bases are TGCGCCAGCAGCGAGACTAGCGGGGGACCCTACGAGCAGTACTTC.